This T cell receptor beta chain emerged from a study of identifying expanded T cells in peripheral blood. This CDR3 is built from 14 residues. Germline V gene data show CDR1 as SGHTA and CDR2 as FQGTGA. The V end was cut by 0 bases, the J end by 3 bases, with 8 bases between. Points from the study as a whole: Variance in clone template counts between approximately two-week samples significantly increased with total template count across all healthy donors.

Sequencing used immunoSEQ multiplex PCR; TCRdb keeps in-frame clones, though not all of them. The sample includes around 99,000 clones, around 90% of them seen just once. For this clone: The antigen is undetermined.

This TCR came from a person aged 18 to 69 in good health. The chain links TRBV7-3 to TRBJ1-1; D unresolved. Sample: blood. The DNA of the CDR3 is TGTGCCAGCAGCTTAACAGCCCTGGACACTGAAGCTTTCTTT. Encoded protein: CASSLTALDTEAFF.